The clone carrying this TCR beta chain was observed at least ten times. No antigen is known for it. The germline V gene has CDR1 DFQATT and CDR2 SNEGSKA (reference sequence). V was clipped by 0 bases and J by 1 base, with 19 bases between them. The CDR3 covers 17 residues. Authors' analysis steps: Built for papillary thyroid cancer, a distant-metastasis classifier drew on CDR3 differences across clinicopathological groups. With MiXCR, TCRdb reprocessed the PCR reads. For this entry, the V and J calls and clone size follow TCRdb and not the study's own pipeline. The data hold more than 14,000 clones, with roughly a quarter observed a single time. No treatment of any kind had been given to any patient before thyroid surgery. The sample comes from a study of metastatic and nonmetastatic thyroid tumors. Whole-study context: Repertoire comparison spanned blood and tumor or nodule tissue of malignant and benign thyroid patients.

Study-wide points: Benign nodules reportedly had significantly lower TCR beta diversity than malignant thyroid tumors in blood and tumor.

This TCR was sampled from a female donor with papillary thyroid cancer or a benign thyroid nodule (not recorded which). Some clones in this sample may be carry-over from other donors' samples. The gene calls are TRBV20-1 and TRBJ2-7; perhaps TRBD2 as D (6 bases). Material: tumor tissue. In nucleotides, the CDR3 is TGCAGTGCTAGAGATGGGGGAACGGGAGCTTTTTCCTACGAGCAGTACTTC. Protein: CSARDGGTGAFSYEQYF.